The 4 T cell receptor beta chains below come from one sample, sequenced in a study of radiotherapy plus CTLA-4 blockade in lung cancer. The method was immunoSEQ multiplex PCR; TCRdb's version includes in-frame clones alone and lacks a portion of them. This table has 43,000 or so clones, approximately 73% appearing once. The sample here was peripheral blood, taken from a patient treated with radiotherapy plus ipilimumab. The receptors were sampled from a human donor with non-small cell lung cancer who had a complete response to radiotherapy plus ipilimumab.

There are a few counts of this clone. The rearrangement joins TRBV19 to TRBJ1-1; 7 bases align to TRBD1. Germline V gives CDR1 LNHDA, CDR2 SQIVND (reference sequence). V lost 6 bases and J lost 2; bases outside the gene matches: 12. The CDR3 consists of 16 residues. The CDR3 DNA is TGTGCCAGTAGACAACCGGGACAGCGACAAAACACTGAAGCTTTCTTT. This gives the protein CASRQPGQRQNTEAFF.

This chain joins TRBV30 and TRBJ1-2, with D possibly matching TRBD1 (5 bases). V lost 4 bases to trimming and J lost 7 bases, with 16 bases between them. Germline V gene data show CDR1 as GTSNPN and CDR2 as SVGIG (reference sequence). The CDR3 runs to 13 residues. The CDR3 region is CAWMKGHSGGYTF. CDR3 DNA sequence: TGTGCCTGGATGAAGGGGCATTCGGGTGGCTACACCTTC. The full variable domain, in which reference TRBV30 and TRBJ1-2 provide the parts outside the CDR3, is SQTIHQWPATLVQPVGSPLSLECTVEGTSNPNLYWYRQAAGRGLQLLFYSVGIGQISSEVPQNLSASRPQDRQFILSSKKLLLSDSGFYLCAWMKGHSGGYTFGSGTRLTVV.

V gene TRBV6-1 combines with J gene TRBJ1-5; D is perhaps TRBD1 (6 bases). The CDR3 covers 15 residues. Germline assignment: CDR1 MNHNS and CDR2 SASEGT. V was pared by 6 bases and J by 0 bases, with 12 bases between. This chain's CDR3 is CASSPGQISNQPQHF. As DNA, the CDR3 is TGTGCCAGCAGCCCCGGACAGATTAGCAATCAGCCCCAGCATTTT.

A few counts support this clone. The J gene is TRBJ2-1, the V gene TRBV9, with a weak D call TRBD2 (6 bases). The V gene lost 6 bases and the J gene lost 0 bases, with 13 bases spanning the gap. Per the germline V gene, CDR1 is SGDLS and CDR2 is YYNGEE. CDR3 length: 15 residues. The CDR3 protein is CASTTGVSSYNEQFF. CDR3 coding DNA: TGTGCCAGCACGACGGGAGTTAGCTCCTACAATGAGCAGTTCTTC. The whole variable domain, filled in from reference TRBV9 and TRBJ2-1, reads DSGVTQTPKHLITATGQRVTLRCSPRSGDLSVYWYQQSLDQGLQFLIQYYNGEERAKGNILERFSAQQFPDLHSELNLSSLELGDSALYFCASTTGVSSYNEQFFGPGTRLTVL.